These T cell receptor beta chains were read from a single sample in a study of T-cell memory formation after mild COVID-19. TCRdb re-called the 5' RACE reads through MiXCR, storing one row per CDR3 protein. Here the sample spans fewer than 700,000 distinct CDR3 sequences, 15% to 20% being singletons. The sequenced material came from PBMCs or a T cell subset sorted from them (not recorded which). The receptors were gathered from an adult woman who had mild COVID-19 (a few samples of this study predate the infection). Cell type and time point are not known. Both conserved end residues are part of each CDR3. The D gene is left open where the match is weak. Part of the rows lack a size; the others show once, few, many or a class for expanded clones.

abundance: -; v_gene: TRBV19; d_gene: TRBD1; j_gene: TRBJ2-4; CDR3nt: TGTGCCAGTAGTTCCCGGGACAGGGCAATTCAGTACTTC; CDR3aa: CASSSRDRAIQYF
abundance: few; v_gene: TRBV6-2/TRBV6-3; d_gene: -; j_gene: TRBJ2-2; CDR3nt: TGTGCCAGCAGTTACTGGGCGAACAGCCGCACCGGGGAGCTGTTTTTT; CDR3aa: CASSYWANSRTGELFF
abundance: few; v_gene: TRBV12-3/TRBV12-4; d_gene: -; j_gene: TRBJ1-1; CDR3nt: TGTGCCAGCAGCTATACGACGGGCCCTGAAGCTTTCTTT; CDR3aa: CASSYTTGPEAFF
abundance: few; v_gene: TRBV18; d_gene: TRBD2; j_gene: TRBJ2-1; CDR3nt: TGTGCCAGCTCACAAACTAGCGGGAGTTTCGATGAGCAGTTCTTC; CDR3aa: CASSQTSGSFDEQFF
abundance: few; v_gene: TRBV27; d_gene: -; j_gene: TRBJ1-2; CDR3nt: TGTGCAACCAAGGACAGCACTAACTATGGCTACACCTTC; CDR3aa: CATKDSTNYGYTF
abundance: few; v_gene: TRBV7-9; d_gene: -; j_gene: TRBJ1-4; CDR3nt: TGTGCCAGCAGCTTAGAAAGCGGCGGTAATGAAAAACTGTTTTTT; CDR3aa: CASSLESGGNEKLFF
abundance: -; v_gene: TRBV7-6; d_gene: -; j_gene: TRBJ2-1; CDR3nt: TGTGCCAGCAGCCAGGGGGGAGTCTCCTACAATGAGCAGTTCTTC; CDR3aa: CASSQGGVSYNEQFF
abundance: -; v_gene: TRBV7-9; d_gene: -; j_gene: TRBJ1-1; CDR3nt: TGTGCCAGCAGCCCGCCCGGGACTGCGCTCACTGAAGCTTTCTTT; CDR3aa: CASSPPGTALTEAFF
abundance: -; v_gene: TRBV6-5; d_gene: TRBD2; j_gene: TRBJ2-3; CDR3nt: TGTGCCAGCAGGGGCGGGAGTGCAGATACGCAGTATTTT; CDR3aa: CASRGGSADTQYF
abundance: -; v_gene: TRBV9; d_gene: TRBD2; j_gene: TRBJ2-1; CDR3nt: TGTGCCAGCGGGGGAGGGTCGGGTGAGCAGTTCTTC; CDR3aa: CASGGGSGEQFF
abundance: -; v_gene: TRBV30; d_gene: -; j_gene: TRBJ1-1; CDR3nt: TGTGCCTGGAGTGCCGATTACCTCCACACTGAAGCTTTCTTT; CDR3aa: CAWSADYLHTEAFF
abundance: -; v_gene: TRBV10-3; d_gene: -; j_gene: TRBJ2-7; CDR3nt: TGTGCCATCAGACAGCGCTACGAGCAGTACTTC; CDR3aa: CAIRQRYEQYF
abundance: -; v_gene: TRBV19; d_gene: TRBD2; j_gene: TRBJ2-5; CDR3nt: TGTGCCAGTAGCCGGGGACTAGCATCAGAGACCCAGTACTTC; CDR3aa: CASSRGLASETQYF
abundance: -; v_gene: TRBV27; d_gene: TRBD1; j_gene: TRBJ2-2; CDR3nt: TGTGCCAGCCAACTCCGGGACAGGGGGACCGGGGAGCTGTTTTTT; CDR3aa: CASQLRDRGTGELFF
abundance: few; v_gene: TRBV7-9; d_gene: -; j_gene: TRBJ2-7; CDR3nt: TGTGCCAGCAGCTCCGGGGCGAAAGTATCTTACTACGAGCAGTACTTC; CDR3aa: CASSSGAKVSYYEQYF
abundance: -; v_gene: TRBV6-5; d_gene: -; j_gene: TRBJ2-1; CDR3nt: TGTGCTCTGGGGGAGTCCCGGAATGAGCAGTTCTTC; CDR3aa: CALGESRNEQFF
abundance: many; v_gene: TRBV4-1; d_gene: TRBD1; j_gene: TRBJ2-5; CDR3nt: TGCGCCAGCAGCCCCCGCACAGGGGAAGAGACCCAGTACTTC; CDR3aa: CASSPRTGEETQYF
abundance: -; v_gene: TRBV11-2; d_gene: TRBD2; j_gene: TRBJ2-7; CDR3nt: TGTGCCAGCAGCTTCGGGACTAGCGGCCGTAGCTCCTACGAGCAGTACTTC; CDR3aa: CASSFGTSGRSSYEQYF
abundance: many; v_gene: TRBV4-1; d_gene: -; j_gene: TRBJ2-3; CDR3nt: TGCGCCAGCAGCCAGAAGGGGTCAGGGCCAGATACGCAGTATTTT; CDR3aa: CASSQKGSGPDTQYF
abundance: -; v_gene: TRBV7-2; d_gene: -; j_gene: TRBJ2-5; CDR3nt: TGTGCCAGCAGCTTACGGTATGGACTACAAGAGACCCAGTACTTC; CDR3aa: CASSLRYGLQETQYF
abundance: -; v_gene: TRBV6-2/TRBV6-3; d_gene: -; j_gene: TRBJ2-7; CDR3nt: TGTGCCAGCACCCAGGGAGTAGGGCAGTACTTC; CDR3aa: CASTQGVGQYF
abundance: -; v_gene: TRBV5-1; d_gene: -; j_gene: TRBJ1-6; CDR3nt: TGCGCCAGCAGCCCGTTGGAACAGCCTAATTCACCCCTCCACTTT; CDR3aa: CASSPLEQPNSPLHF
abundance: few; v_gene: TRBV7-3; d_gene: TRBD1; j_gene: TRBJ2-2; CDR3nt: TGTGCCAGCAGCGCACAGGGGGCCCGTGTTCCCGGGGAGCTGTTTTTT; CDR3aa: CASSAQGARVPGELFF
abundance: -; v_gene: TRBV18; d_gene: TRBD1; j_gene: TRBJ2-7; CDR3nt: TGTGCCAGCTCACCACCGGCAACAGGGGATCACGAGCAGTACTTC; CDR3aa: CASSPPATGDHEQYF
abundance: -; v_gene: TRBV5-1; d_gene: TRBD1; j_gene: TRBJ1-1; CDR3nt: TGCGCCAGCTTCCAGGGGGGCCTGAACACTGAAGCTTTCTTT; CDR3aa: CASFQGGLNTEAFF
abundance: many; v_gene: TRBV9; d_gene: TRBD1; j_gene: TRBJ2-1; CDR3nt: TGTGCCAGCAGCGTAGAGGGACAGGGTAGAAATGAGCAGTTCTTC; CDR3aa: CASSVEGQGRNEQFF
abundance: few; v_gene: TRBV5-6; d_gene: -; j_gene: TRBJ1-5; CDR3nt: TGTGCCAGCTTTTCGATGGCAGCCTTCAATCAGCCCCAGCATTTT; CDR3aa: CASFSMAAFNQPQHF
abundance: few; v_gene: TRBV7-9; d_gene: -; j_gene: TRBJ2-7; CDR3nt: TGTGCCAGCACCCCCGGGGCCCCCTACGAGCAGTACTTC; CDR3aa: CASTPGAPYEQYF
abundance: -; v_gene: TRBV7-2; d_gene: -; j_gene: TRBJ1-5; CDR3nt: TGTGCCAGCAGCTTAGAATTTAGCAATCAGCCCCAGCATTTT; CDR3aa: CASSLEFSNQPQHF
abundance: many; v_gene: TRBV7-6; d_gene: TRBD2; j_gene: TRBJ2-1; CDR3nt: TGTGCCAGCAGTCCCCGACTAGCGGGAGGCTATGAGCAGTTCTTC; CDR3aa: CASSPRLAGGYEQFF
abundance: few; v_gene: TRBV7-6; d_gene: TRBD2; j_gene: TRBJ2-5; CDR3nt: TGTGCCAGCAGCCGCCGGTCAGCGGGGGCGCAAGAGACCCAGTACTTC; CDR3aa: CASSRRSAGAQETQYF
abundance: few; v_gene: TRBV20-1; d_gene: -; j_gene: TRBJ1-1; CDR3nt: TGCAGTGCTTCCAAAACAGGGCGAGGGGCTGAAGCTTTCTTT; CDR3aa: CSASKTGRGAEAFF
abundance: -; v_gene: TRBV6-5; d_gene: -; j_gene: TRBJ2-7; CDR3nt: TGTGCCAGCAGTCAGTCCATCGCCCGAACGATCTACGAGCAGTACTTC; CDR3aa: CASSQSIARTIYEQYF
abundance: -; v_gene: TRBV6-6; d_gene: -; j_gene: TRBJ2-6; CDR3nt: TGTGCCAGCAGTTACTCCCGCCCAGACTCTGGGGCCAACGTCCTGACTTTC; CDR3aa: CASSYSRPDSGANVLTF
abundance: -; v_gene: TRBV15; d_gene: -; j_gene: TRBJ2-5; CDR3nt: TGTGCCACCAGCAGAGAGTCATGGGAGACCCAGTACTTC; CDR3aa: CATSRESWETQYF
abundance: few; v_gene: TRBV20-1; d_gene: TRBD2; j_gene: TRBJ2-5; CDR3nt: TGCAGTGCCGCCCGACTTCCTAGCGGACAAGAGACCCAGTACTTC; CDR3aa: CSAARLPSGQETQYF